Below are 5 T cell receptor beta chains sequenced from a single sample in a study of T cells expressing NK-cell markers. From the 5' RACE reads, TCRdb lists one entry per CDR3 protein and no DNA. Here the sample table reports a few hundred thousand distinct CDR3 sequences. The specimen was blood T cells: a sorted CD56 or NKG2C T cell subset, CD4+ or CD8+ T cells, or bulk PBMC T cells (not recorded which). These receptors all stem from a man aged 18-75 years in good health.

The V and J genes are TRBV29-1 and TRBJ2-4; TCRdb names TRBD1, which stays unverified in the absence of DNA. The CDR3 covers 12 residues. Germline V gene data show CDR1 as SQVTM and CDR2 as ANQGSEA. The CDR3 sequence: CSVDGQGGIQYF.

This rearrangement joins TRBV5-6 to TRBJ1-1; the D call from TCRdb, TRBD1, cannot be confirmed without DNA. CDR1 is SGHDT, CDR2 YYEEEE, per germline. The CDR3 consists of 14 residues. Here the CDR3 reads CASEQTGGNTEAFF.

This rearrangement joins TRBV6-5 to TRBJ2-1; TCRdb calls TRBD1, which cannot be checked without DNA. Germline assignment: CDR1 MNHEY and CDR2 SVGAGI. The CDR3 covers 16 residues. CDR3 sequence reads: CASSSPGQGSSNEQFF.

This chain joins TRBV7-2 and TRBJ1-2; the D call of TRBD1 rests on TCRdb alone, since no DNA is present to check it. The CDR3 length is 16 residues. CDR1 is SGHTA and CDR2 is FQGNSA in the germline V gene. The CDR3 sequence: CASSSYYQGADYGYTF.

The CDR3 loop reads CATSRDLRQSTDTQYF. This sequence joins TRBV15 and TRBJ2-3. Germline-derived CDR1 and CDR2 are LNHNV and YYDKDF (reference sequence). This CDR3 has 16 residues.